This T cell receptor beta chain was obtained from a study of CD8 T cells in ankylosing spondylitis. Study findings and constraints: What appeared characteristic of ankylosing spondylitis blood was a TCR beta motif of fewer than ten highly homologous variants.

The ends were cut back, 7 bases at V and 0 bases at J, with 20 bases in the middle. Germline CDR1 reads SGHRS; CDR2 reads YFSETQ. The CDR3 spans 16 residues. The authors made TCR beta libraries by quantitative 5'-RACE with molecular barcodes. TCRdb reprocessed the 5' RACE reads via MiXCR and lists one record per CDR3 protein. The data contain about 220,000 distinct CDR3 sequences, approximately 16% of them seen just once; the ten biggest clones take up about 44%. This clonotype was counted between two and nine times. As yet, its antigen is unknown. Sequencing was carried out using blood, either unsorted or a sorted T cell fraction (not recorded which). The clonotype comes from a male donor with ankylosing spondylitis. The chain is built from TRBV5-1 and TRBJ2-7; possibly TRBD1 for D (6 bases). The CDR3 DNA is TGCGCCAGCGGTCCCTCGGCAGGGGCCTCCTCCTACGAGCAGTACTTC. Encoded protein: CASGPSAGASSYEQYF.